This T cell receptor beta chain was sequenced during a study of identical twins. As for this clonotype: Its antigen is as yet unknown.

Broader study findings: Twin sharing of out-of-frame TCR alpha was underestimated by models in monozygotic pairs.

Trimming took off 2 bases at V and 5 bases at J, with 12 bases between the two ends. In germline, CDR1 is SQVTM, CDR2 ANQGSEA. This CDR3 comprises 14 residues. TCRdb analysed the 5' RACE reads with MiXCR anew, one entry per CDR3 protein. This sample has approximately 630,000 distinct CDR3 sequences; under 8.5% occur once, and the top ten carry over 1.5%. In addition, the sample was reused for a study of yellow fever vaccine responses in identical twins.

This clonotype was sampled from a woman younger than 30 in good health. The chain is built from TRBV29-1 and TRBJ2-2, with D possibly matching TRBD1 (5 bases). Sequences were obtained from PBMCs. This CDR3 reads CSVETPGFTGELFF. CDR3 in DNA: TGCAGCGTTGAAACTCCAGGGTTTACCGGGGAGCTGTTTTTT.